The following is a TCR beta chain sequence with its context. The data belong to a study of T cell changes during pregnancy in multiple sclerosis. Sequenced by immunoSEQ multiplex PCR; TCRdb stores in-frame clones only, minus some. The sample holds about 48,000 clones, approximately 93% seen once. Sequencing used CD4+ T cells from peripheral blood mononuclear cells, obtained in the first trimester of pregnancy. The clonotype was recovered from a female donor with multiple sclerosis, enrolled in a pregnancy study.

The CDR3 nucleotides read TGTGCCAGCAGCTTGCGAGGGACATCCGGGGAGCTGTTTTTT. Amino acid sequence: CASSLRGTSGELFF. V gene TRBV5-6 combines with J gene TRBJ2-2, with a tentative D call TRBD1 (6 bases). V lost 1 base, J lost 6 bases, and 10 bases lay in between. The germline V gene encodes CDR1 SGHDT and CDR2 YYEEEE. This CDR3 comprises 14 residues.